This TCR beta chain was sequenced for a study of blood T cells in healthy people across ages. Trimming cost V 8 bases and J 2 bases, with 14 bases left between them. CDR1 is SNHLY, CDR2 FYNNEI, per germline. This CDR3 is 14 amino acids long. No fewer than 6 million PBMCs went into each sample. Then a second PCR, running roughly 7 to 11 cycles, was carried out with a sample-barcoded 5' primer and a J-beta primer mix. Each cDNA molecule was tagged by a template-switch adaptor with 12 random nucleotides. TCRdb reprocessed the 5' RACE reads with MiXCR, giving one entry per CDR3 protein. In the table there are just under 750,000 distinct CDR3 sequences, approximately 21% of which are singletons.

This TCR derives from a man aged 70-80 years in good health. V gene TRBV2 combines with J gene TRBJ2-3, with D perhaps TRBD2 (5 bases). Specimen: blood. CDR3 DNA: TGTGCCAGCTTCTTCACTAGGTACACAGATACGCAGTATTTT. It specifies CASFFTRYTDTQYF.